The present T cell receptor (beta chain) was sequenced within a study of T cell changes during pregnancy in multiple sclerosis. The method was immunoSEQ multiplex PCR; TCRdb's version includes in-frame clones alone and lacks a portion of them. The sample has roughly 90,000 clones, around 93% seen once; the top ten hold about 4.5%. The junction had 3 bases not matched to a gene; V was cut back by 0 bases and J by 3 bases. The CDR3 contains 15 residues. The germline V gene encodes CDR1 LGHNA and CDR2 YNFKEQ. This sequence was found in a female donor with multiple sclerosis, enrolled in a pregnancy study. V usage is TRBV4-2 and J usage is TRBJ2-7; the match to TRBD1 covers 9 bases. The specimen was peripheral blood, collected in the first trimester of pregnancy. The CDR3 spells CASSQDDRGDYEQYF. CDR3 sequence (DNA): TGTGCCAGCAGCCAAGATGACAGGGGGGACTACGAGCAGTACTTC.